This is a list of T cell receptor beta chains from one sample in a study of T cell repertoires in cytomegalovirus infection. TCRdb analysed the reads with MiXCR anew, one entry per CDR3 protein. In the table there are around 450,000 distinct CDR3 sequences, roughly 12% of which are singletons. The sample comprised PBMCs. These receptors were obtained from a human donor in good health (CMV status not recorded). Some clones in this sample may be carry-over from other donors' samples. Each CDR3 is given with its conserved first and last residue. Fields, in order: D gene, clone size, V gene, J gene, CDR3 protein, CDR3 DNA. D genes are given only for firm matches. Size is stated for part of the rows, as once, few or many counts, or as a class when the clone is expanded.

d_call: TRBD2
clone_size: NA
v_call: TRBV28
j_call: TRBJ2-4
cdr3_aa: CASSWGTSGRGGKNIQYF
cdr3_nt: TGTGCCAGCAGTTGGGGGACTAGCGGGAGGGGGGGCAAAAACATTCAGTACTTC

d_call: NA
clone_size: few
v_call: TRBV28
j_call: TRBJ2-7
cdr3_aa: CASSLPGPSTYEQYF
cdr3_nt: TGTGCCAGCAGTTTACCGGGGCCGTCCACCTACGAGCAGTACTTC

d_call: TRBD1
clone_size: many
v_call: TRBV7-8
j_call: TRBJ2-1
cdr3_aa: CASSPRDRGNEQFF
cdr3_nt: TGTGCCAGCAGCCCCAGGGACAGGGGGAATGAGCAGTTCTTC

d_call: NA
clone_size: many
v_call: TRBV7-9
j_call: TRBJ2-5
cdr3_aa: CASSLRVQGETQYF
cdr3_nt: TGTGCCAGCAGCCTAAGGGTCCAGGGGGAGACCCAGTACTTC

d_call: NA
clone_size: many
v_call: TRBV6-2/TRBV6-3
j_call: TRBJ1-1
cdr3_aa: CASRFRAPTEAFF
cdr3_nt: TGTGCCAGCAGATTCAGGGCTCCTACTGAAGCTTTCTTT

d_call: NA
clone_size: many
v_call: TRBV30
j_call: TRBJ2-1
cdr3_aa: CAWSVEFEQFF
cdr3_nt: TGTGCCTGGAGTGTTGAGTTTGAGCAGTTCTTC

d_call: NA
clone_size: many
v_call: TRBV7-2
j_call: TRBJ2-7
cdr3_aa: CASSLVRAGDEQYF
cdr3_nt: TGTGCCAGCAGCTTAGTTCGGGCAGGCGACGAGCAGTACTTC

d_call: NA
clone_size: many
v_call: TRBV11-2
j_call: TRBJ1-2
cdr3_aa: CASSPLLELANYGYTF
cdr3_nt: TGTGCCAGCAGCCCACTCCTAGAGTTAGCTAACTATGGCTACACCTTC

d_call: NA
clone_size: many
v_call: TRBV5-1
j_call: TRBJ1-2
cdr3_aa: CASSQAALNYGYTF
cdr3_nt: TGCGCCAGCAGCCAGGCAGCCCTTAACTATGGCTACACCTTC

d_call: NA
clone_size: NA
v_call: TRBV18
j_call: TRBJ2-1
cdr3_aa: CASSPPTMATYNEQFF
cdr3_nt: TGTGCCAGCTCACCACCGACGATGGCTACCTACAATGAGCAGTTCTTC

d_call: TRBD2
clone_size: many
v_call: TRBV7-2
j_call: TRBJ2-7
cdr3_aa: CASSDTSGIREQYF
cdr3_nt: TGTGCCAGCAGCGATACTAGCGGGATCAGGGAGCAGTACTTC

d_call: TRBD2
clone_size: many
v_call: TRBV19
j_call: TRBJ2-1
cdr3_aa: CASSPRAGGANEQFF
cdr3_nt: TGTGCCAGTAGTCCTCGAGCGGGAGGAGCCAATGAGCAGTTCTTC

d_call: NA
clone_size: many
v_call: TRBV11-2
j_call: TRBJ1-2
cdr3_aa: CASSLDLGLNYGYTF
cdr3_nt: TGTGCCAGCAGCTTAGATCTTGGTCTTAACTATGGCTACACCTTC

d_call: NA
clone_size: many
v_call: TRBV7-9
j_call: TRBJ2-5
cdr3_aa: CASSFYQLGETQYF
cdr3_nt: TGTGCCAGCAGCTTTTATCAACTGGGGGAGACCCAGTACTTC

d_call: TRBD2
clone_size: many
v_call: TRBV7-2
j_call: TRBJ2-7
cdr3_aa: CASSAYQRELGEQYF
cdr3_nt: TGTGCCAGCAGCGCGTACCAGCGGGAGCTGGGGGAGCAGTACTTC

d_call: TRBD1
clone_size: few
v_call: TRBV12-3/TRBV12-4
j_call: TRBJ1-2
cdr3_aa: CASRLSGRTGANYGYTF
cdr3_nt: TGTGCCAGCAGACTCTCGGGAAGGACAGGGGCCAACTATGGCTACACCTTC

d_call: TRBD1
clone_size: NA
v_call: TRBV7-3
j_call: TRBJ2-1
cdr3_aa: CASTRREGQGNNEQFF
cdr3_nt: TGTGCCAGCACGCGTAGGGAGGGACAGGGCAACAATGAGCAGTTCTTC

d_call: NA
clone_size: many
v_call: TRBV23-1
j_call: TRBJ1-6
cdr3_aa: CASSEESYNSPLHF
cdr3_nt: TGCGCCAGCAGTGAAGAATCCTATAATTCACCCCTCCACTTT

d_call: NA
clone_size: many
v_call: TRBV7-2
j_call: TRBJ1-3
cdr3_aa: CASSLAGGFSGNTIYF
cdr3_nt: TGTGCCAGCAGCTTAGCAGGGGGGTTCTCTGGAAACACCATATATTTT

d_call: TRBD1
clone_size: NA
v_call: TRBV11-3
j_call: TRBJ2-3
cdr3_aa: CASSHTGTGGGPLTDTQYF
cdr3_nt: TGTGCCAGCAGCCACACCGGGACAGGGGGTGGCCCGCTCACAGATACGCAGTATTTT

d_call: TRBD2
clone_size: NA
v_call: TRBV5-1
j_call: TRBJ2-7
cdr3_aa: CASSRNPGLALGHEQYF
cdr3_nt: TGCGCCAGCAGCCGGAATCCGGGACTAGCGTTAGGGCACGAGCAGTACTTC

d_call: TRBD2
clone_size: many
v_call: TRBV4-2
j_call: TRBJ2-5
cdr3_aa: CASSQDLGLAGETQYF
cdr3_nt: TGTGCCAGCAGCCAAGATCTGGGACTAGCGGGGGAGACCCAGTACTTC

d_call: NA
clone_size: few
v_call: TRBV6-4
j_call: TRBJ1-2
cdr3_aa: CASSCFLDTF
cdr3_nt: TGTGCCAGCAGTTGTTTTTTAGACACCTTC

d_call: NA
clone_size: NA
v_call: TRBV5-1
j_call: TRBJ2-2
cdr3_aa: CASSLSPANTGELFF
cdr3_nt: TGCGCCAGCAGCTTGTCACCTGCGAACACCGGGGAGCTGTTTTTT

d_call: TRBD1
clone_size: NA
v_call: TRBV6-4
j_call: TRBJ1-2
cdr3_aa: CASIPYRDSGYTF
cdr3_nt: TGTGCCAGCATCCCCTACCGGGACAGCGGCTACACCTTC

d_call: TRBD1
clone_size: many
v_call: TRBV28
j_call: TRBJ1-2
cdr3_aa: CASSLQGAPGYTF
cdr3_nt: TGTGCCAGCAGTTTGCAGGGGGCGCCTGGCTACACCTTC

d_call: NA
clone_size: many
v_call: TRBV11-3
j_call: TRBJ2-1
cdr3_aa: CASSLGVDRNEQFF
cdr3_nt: TGTGCCAGCAGCTTAGGGGTCGACAGGAATGAGCAGTTCTTC

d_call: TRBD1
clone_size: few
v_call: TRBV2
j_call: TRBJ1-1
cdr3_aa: CASSERGQGPEAFF
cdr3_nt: TGTGCCAGCAGTGAAAGGGGACAGGGCCCTGAAGCTTTCTTT

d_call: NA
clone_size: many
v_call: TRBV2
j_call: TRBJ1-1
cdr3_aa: CASSVGTSTEAFF
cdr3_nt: TGTGCCAGCAGCGTCGGGACGTCCACTGAAGCTTTCTTT

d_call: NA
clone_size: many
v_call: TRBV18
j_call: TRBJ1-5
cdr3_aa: CASSLQANQPQHF
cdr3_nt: TGTGCCAGCTCACTACAGGCCAATCAGCCCCAGCATTTT

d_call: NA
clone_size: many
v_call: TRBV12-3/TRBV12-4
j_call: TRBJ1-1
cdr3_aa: CASSLVQGPEAFF
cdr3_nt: TGTGCCAGCAGTTTAGTGCAGGGCCCTGAAGCTTTCTTT

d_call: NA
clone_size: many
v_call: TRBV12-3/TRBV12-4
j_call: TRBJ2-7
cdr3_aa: CASSTWTVNEQYF
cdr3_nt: TGTGCCAGCAGCACCTGGACAGTAAATGAGCAGTACTTC